Included here is one T cell receptor beta chain sequence, with context. The sample originates from a study of control samples from healthy donors and cancer patients. TCRdb's table, derived via immunoSEQ multiplex PCR, lists solely in-frame clones and lacks some. The data hold 250,000 to 300,000 clones, with around 80% observed a single time. CDR1 is SGHNT and CDR2 is YYREEE in the germline V gene (reference sequence). Trimming left V 5 bases short and J 4 bases short, with 12 bases between. This CDR3 comprises 13 residues. Sequencing was carried out using PBMCs. The receptor was isolated from a woman aged 60-75 years with lung cancer. The genes are TRBV5-4 and TRBJ1-2; D remains ambiguous. This CDR3 is CASRGGAGYGYTF. The CDR3 coding sequence is TGTGCCAGCAGAGGCGGAGCAGGCTATGGCTACACCTTC.